This record concerns one T cell receptor (beta chain) sequence. The CDR3 contains 17 residues. This sample was included in a study of blood T cell repertoires in COVID-19. Background on the study: Italy, Spain and the United States were the sources of the convalescent and acute COVID-19 samples. PBMCs, B-cell-depleted T cells, or T cells were the source of the cDNA or gDNA that made up the material.

Under the authors' procedure: Estimation of nucleated cell counts relied on the amplification of reference gene primers. Generated by immunoSEQ multiplex PCR, the TCRdb table keeps only in-frame clones and is missing some. V and J calls plus clone size are reproduced from that table; the DNA served to infer D and trimming. The table shows roughly 92,000 clones, with about nine tenths occurring only once. The source material was peripheral blood. The TCR sequence derives from a man between 50 and 59 years old with acute or convalescent COVID-19. The chain employs TRBV21-1 and TRBJ2-7; the table's TRBD1 call for D was not verified on the DNA. TRBV21-1 is noted as a pseudogene. In DNA, the CDR3 is TGTGCCAGCAGCAAAGGGTCGGCAGGGGCCCCTGACTACGAGCAGTACTTC. Protein product: CASSKGSAGAPDYEQYF.